One T cell receptor (beta chain) is described in this entry. The data originate from a study of T cells in tumors after PD-1 blockade. Study information: Some patients also took daily vismodegib 150 mg during anti-PD-1 treatment.

TCRdb's table, derived via immunoSEQ multiplex PCR, lists solely in-frame clones and lacks some. This sample has approximately 47,000 clones, with more than 65% found just once. Trimming shortened V by 0 bases and J by 1 base, and 1 base separated the two germline ends. This CDR3 is built from 13 residues. Germline V CDR1 and CDR2: LNHNV, YYDKDF (reference sequence). Input was roughly 616 ng to 6,004 ng of genomic DNA from tumor or blood. The rearrangement uses TRBV15 and TRBJ2-1; unclear D gene. This TCR was recovered from a human donor with basal cell carcinoma. The source was PBMCs, collected before anti-PD-1 treatment. The CDR3 bases are TGTGCCACCAGCAGAGATTCCTACAATGAGCAGTTCTTC. It yields the protein CATSRDSYNEQFF.